The T cell receptor (beta chain) under discussion was sequenced for a study of CD4 T cells in relation to SARS-CoV-2 and coronaviruses. Study context: ViraFEST: roughly ten-day antigen culture of PBMCs, then TCR beta CDR3 sequencing. Shared crossreactive spike epitopes were mapped to their HLA restriction.

Germline V gene data show CDR1 as MNHEY and CDR2 as SVGAGI. Between the trimmed V and J ends, which lost 0 bases and 7 bases, there was a span of 10 bases. The CDR3 has 14 amino acids. This clone appeared a single time. Antigen specificity is unknown. Study-level findings and limits: Culture-expanded clones reflect memory recall rather than primary priming during culture.

About 10^5 naive or memory CD4+ cells were cultured with CEF peptides for about nine days. Assay: immunoSEQ multiplex PCR; the TCRdb copy retains only in-frame clones and omits some. The data show some 32,000 clones, with about 70% seen just once and 3% to 4% held by the top ten. The chain recombines TRBV6-5 with TRBJ1-5; a possible D gene is TRBD1 (5 bases). This sequence originates from an adult with COVID-19. What was sequenced was memory CD4+ T cells from PBMCs, cultured in vitro. CDR3 protein: CASSYSGAWQPQHF. CDR3 DNA sequence: TGTGCCAGCAGTTACTCTGGGGCATGGCAGCCCCAGCATTTT.